A single sample gave rise to the 2 T cell receptor beta chains below, sequenced in a study of cytomegalovirus exposure and HLA in healthy donors. Assay used: immunoSEQ multiplex PCR; TCRdb lists only in-frame clones, some missing. The table has some 90,000 clones, 96% seen once. The specimen sequenced was PBMCs. Every receptor here comes from a young man in good health and CMV-seronegative.

The chain combines TRBV9 with TRBJ2-2, with 7 nucleotides matching TRBD2. This CDR3 comprises 16 residues. Germline CDR1 is SGDLS and CDR2 is YYNGEE. Unmatched junction bases numbered 9, after V lost 4 bases and J lost 3 bases. The CDR3 sequence: CASSPQRDGYTGELFF. The CDR3 nucleotides read TGTGCCAGCAGCCCCCAGCGGGATGGTTACACCGGGGAGCTGTTTTTT.

The CDR3 sequence is CASSLESPATSGSYEQYV. DNA for the CDR3: TGTGCCAGCAGCTTAGAATCCCCGGCTACTAGCGGGAGCTACGAGCAGTACGTC. This chain links TRBV11-3 with TRBJ2-7; TRBD2 matches 11 bases. This CDR3 contains 18 residues. Per the germline V gene, CDR1 is SGHNT and CDR2 is YENEEA. The junction had 10 bases not matched to a gene; V was cut back by 0 bases and J by 3 bases.